One and the same sample provided the 21 T cell receptor beta chains below, sequenced in a study of blood T cell repertoires in COVID-19. Repertoires were generated with immunoSEQ multiplex PCR, while TCRdb's copy carries only in-frame clones and drops some. The table has under 150,000 clones, around 81% seen once. The specimen sequenced was peripheral blood. Receptor source: a human donor with acute or convalescent COVID-19. The donor label of this sample is uncertain.

The J gene is TRBJ1-2, the V gene TRBV5-1; 11 bases align to TRBD1. CDR1 is SGHRS, CDR2 YFSETQ, per germline. The CDR3 runs 14 residues. With 4 bases clipped from V and 6 bases from J, the junction kept 5 bases outside the gene matches. The CDR3 sequence is CASSTGQGGDGYTF. CDR3 DNA: TGCGCCAGCAGCACGGGACAGGGGGGTGATGGCTACACCTTC. Supplemented by reference TRBV5-1 and TRBJ1-2, the full variable domain reads KAGVTQTPRYLIKTRGQQVTLSCSPISGHRSVSWYQQTPGQGLQFLFEYFSETQRNKGNFPGRFSGRQFSNSRSEMNVSTLELGDSALYLCASSTGQGGDGYTFGSGTRLTVV.

The V gene is TRBV14, the J gene TRBJ1-6, with 7 positions matching TRBD1. Germline V gene lookup returns CDR1 SGHDN and CDR2 FVKESK. The CDR3 is 16 amino acids. V gave up 1 base and J gave up 3 bases; unmatched junction bases: 3. CDR3 nucleotides: TGTGCCAGCAGCCAAGGCCGGGACAGCTATAATTCACCCCTCCACTTT. As protein: CASSQGRDSYNSPLHF. Full variable domain (missing parts from reference TRBV14 and TRBJ1-6): EAGVTQFPSHSVIEKGQTVTLRCDPISGHDNLYWYRRVMGKEIKFLLHFVKESKQDESGMPNNRFLAERTGGTYSTLKVQPAELEDSGVYFCASSQGRDSYNSPLHFGNGTRLTVT.

The V call is TRBV2, the J call TRBJ1-1, with 12 nucleotides matching TRBD1. The CDR3 contains 18 residues. CDR1 is SNHLY, CDR2 FYNNEI, per germline. Unmatched junction bases numbered 14, after V lost 8 bases and J lost 1 base. CDR3 nucleotide sequence: TGTGCCAGCTTTCCGTTAAAGGGACAGGGGGCGAAGAACACTGAAGCTTTCTTT. This sequence encodes CASFPLKGQGAKNTEAFF.

About this clone itself: One junction end disagrees with the germline gene, perhaps due to a read error. The chain has TRBV5-1 and TRBJ2-5; 8 bases align to TRBD1. Per the germline V gene, CDR1 is SGHRS and CDR2 is YFSETQ. This CDR3 is 14 amino acids long. CDR3 sequence: CASQQGDPQKTQYF. The CDR3 DNA reads TGCGCCAGCCAACAGGGGGATCCCCAAAAGACCCAGTACTTC. The full variable domain, in which reference TRBV5-1 and TRBJ2-5 provide the parts outside the CDR3, is KAGVTQTPRYLIKTRGQQVTLSCSPISGHRSVSWYQQTPGQGLQFLFEYFSETQRNKGNFPGRFSGRQFSNSRSEMNVSTLELGDSALYLCASQQGDPQKTQYFGPGTRLLVL.

CDR3 bases: TGTGCCAGCAGTCAGGGACAGGTAACTGAAGCTTTCTTT. Protein: CASSQGQVTEAFF. This rearrangement joins TRBV7-3 to TRBJ1-1; 8 nucleotides agree with TRBD1. This CDR3 comprises 13 residues. V dropped 6 bases and J dropped 5; count of bases not matched to a gene: 5. Germline CDR1 is SGHTA and CDR2 is FQGTGA.

V and J are TRBV7-9 and TRBJ2-6; TRBD2 might be the D (6 bases). The V end lost 2 bases, the J end lost 2 bases, and 13 bases lay between the germline ends. This CDR3 is 17 amino acids long. Germline V lookup: CDR1 SEHNR, CDR2 FQNEAQ (reference sequence). CDR3 sequence: CASSLRYAGTGANVLTF. DNA of the CDR3: TGTGCCAGCAGCTTAAGATATGCGGGGACTGGGGCCAACGTCCTGACTTTC.

This rearrangement joins TRBV7-9 to TRBJ2-7, with D possibly matching TRBD1 (7 bases). Trimming removed 5 bases at V and 2 bases at J, with 13 bases between. Germline CDR1 and CDR2: SEHNR and FQNEAQ (reference sequence). The CDR3 is 14 amino acids. The CDR3 protein is CASSQGGPPYEQYF. CDR3 DNA sequence: TGTGCCAGCAGCCAGGGGGGACCGCCCTACGAGCAGTACTTC.

The rearrangement uses TRBV19 and TRBJ1-5, with a tentative D call TRBD1 (6 bases). The CDR3 consists of 12 residues. Germline-derived CDR1 and CDR2 are LNHDA and SQIVND (reference sequence). V was cut by 3 bases and J by 6 bases, with 6 bases left in between. The CDR3 is CASSIRGQPQHF. CDR3 coding DNA: TGTGCCAGTAGTATCAGGGGTCAGCCCCAGCATTTT.

This clone was observed once. The rearrangement uses TRBV11-2 and TRBJ2-7, with 9 bases matching TRBD1. V lost 1 base to trimming and J lost 1 base; unmatched junction nucleotides: 5. This CDR3 has 16 residues. Looked up from germline, CDR1 is SGHAT and CDR2 is FQNNGV. The DNA of the CDR3 is TGTGCCAGCAGCTTAGCGGGACAGGGCGGTTCCTACGAGCAGTACTTC. Translation: CASSLAGQGGSYEQYF. Complete variable domain (other parts from reference TRBV11-2 and TRBJ2-7): EAGVAQSPRYKIIEKRQSVAFWCNPISGHATLYWYQQILGQGPKLLIQFQNNGVVDDSQLPKDRFSAERLKGVDSTLKIQPAKLEDSAVYLCASSLAGQGGSYEQYFGPGTRLTVT.

This chain links TRBV15 with TRBJ1-2; D gene unclear. The CDR3 is 14 amino acids. Germline V lookup: CDR1 LNHNV, CDR2 YYDKDF (reference sequence). Trimming shortened V by 0 bases and J by 4 bases, and 9 bases separated the two germline ends. The CDR3 reads CATSREAAGYGYTF. CDR3 DNA: TGTGCCACCAGCAGAGAGGCCGCGGGCTATGGCTACACCTTC.

The chain couples TRBV2 to TRBJ2-7; 7 bases fit TRBD1. This CDR3 region has 12 residues. The V and J ends lost 9 bases and 7 bases, in that order; junction bases with no gene match: 9. Germline CDR1 is SNHLY and CDR2 is FYNNEI. This CDR3 reads CASIPRRGEQYF. In DNA, the CDR3 is TGTGCCAGTATTCCTCGCAGGGGGGAGCAGTACTTC.

V is TRBV5-1 and J is TRBJ2-3; tentatively, D is TRBD1 (6 bases). CDR1 is SGHRS, CDR2 YFSETQ, per germline. There are 15 residues in the CDR3. V was trimmed by 3 bases and J by 6 bases, leaving 17 bases between them. The CDR3 sequence is CASSSSQGKGDTQYF. The CDR3 nucleotides read TGCGCCAGCAGCTCATCTCAGGGGAAGGGGGATACGCAGTATTTT. The full variable domain, its missing parts supplied by reference TRBV5-1 and TRBJ2-3, is KAGVTQTPRYLIKTRGQQVTLSCSPISGHRSVSWYQQTPGQGLQFLFEYFSETQRNKGNFPGRFSGRQFSNSRSEMNVSTLELGDSALYLCASSSSQGKGDTQYFGPGTRLTVL.

The rearrangement uses TRBV25-1 and TRBJ1-5; 10 nucleotides agree with TRBD1. The V segment lost 11 bases and the J segment 4 bases; nucleotides outside the gene matches: 14. The germline V gene has CDR1 MGHDK and CDR2 SYGVNS. This CDR3 is 16 amino acids long. The CDR3 coding sequence is TGTGCCCTCGATCTTTGGGACAGGGGAAAAAATCAGCCCCAGCATTTT. Translating gives CALDLWDRGKNQPQHF.

By share of the sample, this clone is medium-sized. The chain joins TRBV27 to TRBJ2-1; possibly TRBD2 for D (5 bases). The CDR3 extends over 12 amino acids. Germline CDR1 and CDR2: MNHEY and SMNVEV (reference sequence). V lost 10 bases, J lost 6 bases, and 13 bases lay in between. The CDR3, as DNA: TGTGCCACCACGGGCCGGGGCAATGAGCAGTTCTTC. Its translation is CATTGRGNEQFF.

V is TRBV12-3 or TRBV12-4 and J is TRBJ2-7; weak D call: TRBD2 (6 bases). The CDR3 length is 13 residues. V shed 5 bases and J shed 7 bases, with 15 bases lying between them. CDR3 DNA: TGTGCCAGCAGTAGGGCGCGCGGGAAAGAGCAGTACTTC. Translating gives CASSRARGKEQYF.

This clone showed up just a few times. This rearrangement joins TRBV9 to TRBJ1-6; 9 bases are shared with TRBD1. The CDR3 is 15 amino acids. The ends lost 4 bases at V and 10 bases at J; junction bases unmatched: 9. Germline lookup yields CDR1 SGDLS and CDR2 YYNGEE. In DNA, the CDR3 is TGTGCCAGCAGCCTTCCGGGACAGGGTCTGTCACCCCTCCACTTT. It encodes CASSLPGQGLSPLHF. Together with reference TRBV9 and TRBJ1-6, the CDR3 gives the full variable domain: DSGVTQTPKHLITATGQRVTLRCSPRSGDLSVYWYQQSLDQGLQFLIQYYNGEERAKGNILERFSAQQFPDLHSELNLSSLELGDSALYFCASSLPGQGLSPLHFGNGTRLTVT.

The rearrangement links TRBV3-1 (or the pseudogene TRBV3-2) to TRBJ2-5; 7 nucleotides line up with TRBD2. The germline V gene encodes CDR1 LGHDT and CDR2 YNNKEL (reference sequence). The CDR3 has 16 amino acids. V shed 4 bases and J 2 bases; nucleotides not matched to a gene: 10. CDR3 in DNA: TGTGCCAGCAGCCTCTCCCCGTCGGGGGGACAAGAGACCCAGTACTTC. It encodes CASSLSPSGGQETQYF.

This clone showed up just a few times. This chain uses TRBV27 with TRBJ1-4; weak D call: TRBD1 (5 bases). There are 17 residues in the CDR3. The germline V and J ends were trimmed by 8 bases and 6 bases, with 25 bases remaining between them. Germline V gives CDR1 MNHEY, CDR2 SMNVEV (reference sequence). The CDR3 is CASGVWGEIWRDEKLFF. CDR3 DNA sequence: TGTGCCAGCGGTGTGTGGGGGGAAATATGGCGAGATGAAAAACTGTTTTTT.

V and J are TRBV12-3 or TRBV12-4 and TRBJ1-2; a possible D gene is TRBD1 (5 bases). This CDR3 has 10 amino acids. V lost 3 bases to trimming and J lost 11 bases, with 7 bases between them. The CDR3 loop is CASSLGGYTF. The CDR3 coding sequence is TGTGCCAGCAGTTTGGGGGGGTACACCTTC.

The V call is TRBV3-1 (or the pseudogene TRBV3-2), the J call TRBJ2-3; maybe TRBD1 (6 bases). CDR3 length equals 13 residues. V dropped 3 bases and J dropped 7 bases, with 11 bases sitting between them. Germline CDR1 reads LGHDT; CDR2 reads YNNKEL (reference sequence). CDR3 loop: CASSHAQGNTQYF. The CDR3 nucleotides are TGTGCCAGCAGCCATGCACAGGGCAATACGCAGTATTTT.

The gene calls are TRBV12-5 and TRBJ2-1; 8 positions agree with TRBD1. CDR3 length: 14 residues. The germline V gene encodes CDR1 LGHNT and CDR2 FRNRAP. With 6 bases clipped from V and 8 bases from J, the junction kept 9 bases outside the gene matches. The chain's CDR3 is CASGDRDHWDEQFF. The CDR3 DNA sequence: TGTGCTAGTGGGGACAGGGATCATTGGGATGAGCAGTTCTTC.